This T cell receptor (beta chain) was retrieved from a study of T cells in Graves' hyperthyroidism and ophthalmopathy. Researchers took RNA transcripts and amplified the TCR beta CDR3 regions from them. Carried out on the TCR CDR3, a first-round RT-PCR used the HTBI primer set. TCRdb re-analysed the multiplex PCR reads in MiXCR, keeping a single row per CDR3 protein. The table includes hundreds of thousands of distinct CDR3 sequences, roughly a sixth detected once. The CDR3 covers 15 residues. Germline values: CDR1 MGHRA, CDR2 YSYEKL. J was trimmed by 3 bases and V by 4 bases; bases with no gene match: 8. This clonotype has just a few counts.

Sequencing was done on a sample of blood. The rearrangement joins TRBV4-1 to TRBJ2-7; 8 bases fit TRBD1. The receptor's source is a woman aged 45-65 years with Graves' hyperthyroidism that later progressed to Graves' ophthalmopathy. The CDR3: CASSRLGQASYEQYF. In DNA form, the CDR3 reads TGCGCCAGCAGCCGTTTGGGACAGGCAAGCTACGAGCAGTACTTC.